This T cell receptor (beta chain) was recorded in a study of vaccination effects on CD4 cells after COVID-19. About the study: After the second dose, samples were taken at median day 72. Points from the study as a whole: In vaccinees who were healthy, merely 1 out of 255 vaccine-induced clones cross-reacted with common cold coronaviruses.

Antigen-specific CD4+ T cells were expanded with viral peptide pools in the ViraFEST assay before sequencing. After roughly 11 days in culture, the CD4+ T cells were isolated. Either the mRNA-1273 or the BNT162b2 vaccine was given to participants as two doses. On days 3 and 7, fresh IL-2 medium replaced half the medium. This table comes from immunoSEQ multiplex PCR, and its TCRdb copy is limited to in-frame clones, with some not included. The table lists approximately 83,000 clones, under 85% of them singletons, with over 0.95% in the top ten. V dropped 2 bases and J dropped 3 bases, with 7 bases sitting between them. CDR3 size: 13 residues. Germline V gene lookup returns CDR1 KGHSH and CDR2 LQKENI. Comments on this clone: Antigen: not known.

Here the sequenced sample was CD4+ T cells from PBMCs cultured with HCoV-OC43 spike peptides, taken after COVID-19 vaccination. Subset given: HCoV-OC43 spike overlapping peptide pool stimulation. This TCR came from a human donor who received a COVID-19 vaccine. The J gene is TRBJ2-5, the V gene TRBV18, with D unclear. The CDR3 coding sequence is TGTGCCAGCTCACCAGGGGTTAAAGAGACCCAGTACTTC. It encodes CASSPGVKETQYF. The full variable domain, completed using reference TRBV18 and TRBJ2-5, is NAGVMQNPRHLVRRRGQEARLRCSPMKGHSHVYWYRQLPEEGLKFMVYLQKENIIDESGMPKERFSAEFPKEGPSILRIQQVVRGDSAAYFCASSPGVKETQYFGPGTRLLVL.